This T cell receptor beta chain was profiled in a study of blood T cell repertoires in COVID-19. Study-wide background: Spain, Italy and the United States supplied samples that represented acute and convalescent COVID-19. The cDNA or gDNA used as material had been derived from T cells, B-cell-depleted T cells, or PBMCs.

Assay used: immunoSEQ multiplex PCR; TCRdb lists only in-frame clones, some missing. The sample records 50,000 to 70,000 clones, roughly 84% being singletons. CDR3 length: 13 residues. Germline CDR1 and CDR2: SGHRS and YFSETQ. Trimming pared 4 bases from V and 4 bases from J, leaving 12 bases between. The clonotype was recovered from a woman in her fifties or sixties with acute or convalescent COVID-19. The V and J genes are TRBV5-1 and TRBJ2-7; unclear D gene. The sequenced material came from peripheral blood. The CDR3 DNA follows: TGCGCCAGCAGCATCGGCAGGTTATACGAGCAGTACTTC. Amino acid sequence: CASSIGRLYEQYF.